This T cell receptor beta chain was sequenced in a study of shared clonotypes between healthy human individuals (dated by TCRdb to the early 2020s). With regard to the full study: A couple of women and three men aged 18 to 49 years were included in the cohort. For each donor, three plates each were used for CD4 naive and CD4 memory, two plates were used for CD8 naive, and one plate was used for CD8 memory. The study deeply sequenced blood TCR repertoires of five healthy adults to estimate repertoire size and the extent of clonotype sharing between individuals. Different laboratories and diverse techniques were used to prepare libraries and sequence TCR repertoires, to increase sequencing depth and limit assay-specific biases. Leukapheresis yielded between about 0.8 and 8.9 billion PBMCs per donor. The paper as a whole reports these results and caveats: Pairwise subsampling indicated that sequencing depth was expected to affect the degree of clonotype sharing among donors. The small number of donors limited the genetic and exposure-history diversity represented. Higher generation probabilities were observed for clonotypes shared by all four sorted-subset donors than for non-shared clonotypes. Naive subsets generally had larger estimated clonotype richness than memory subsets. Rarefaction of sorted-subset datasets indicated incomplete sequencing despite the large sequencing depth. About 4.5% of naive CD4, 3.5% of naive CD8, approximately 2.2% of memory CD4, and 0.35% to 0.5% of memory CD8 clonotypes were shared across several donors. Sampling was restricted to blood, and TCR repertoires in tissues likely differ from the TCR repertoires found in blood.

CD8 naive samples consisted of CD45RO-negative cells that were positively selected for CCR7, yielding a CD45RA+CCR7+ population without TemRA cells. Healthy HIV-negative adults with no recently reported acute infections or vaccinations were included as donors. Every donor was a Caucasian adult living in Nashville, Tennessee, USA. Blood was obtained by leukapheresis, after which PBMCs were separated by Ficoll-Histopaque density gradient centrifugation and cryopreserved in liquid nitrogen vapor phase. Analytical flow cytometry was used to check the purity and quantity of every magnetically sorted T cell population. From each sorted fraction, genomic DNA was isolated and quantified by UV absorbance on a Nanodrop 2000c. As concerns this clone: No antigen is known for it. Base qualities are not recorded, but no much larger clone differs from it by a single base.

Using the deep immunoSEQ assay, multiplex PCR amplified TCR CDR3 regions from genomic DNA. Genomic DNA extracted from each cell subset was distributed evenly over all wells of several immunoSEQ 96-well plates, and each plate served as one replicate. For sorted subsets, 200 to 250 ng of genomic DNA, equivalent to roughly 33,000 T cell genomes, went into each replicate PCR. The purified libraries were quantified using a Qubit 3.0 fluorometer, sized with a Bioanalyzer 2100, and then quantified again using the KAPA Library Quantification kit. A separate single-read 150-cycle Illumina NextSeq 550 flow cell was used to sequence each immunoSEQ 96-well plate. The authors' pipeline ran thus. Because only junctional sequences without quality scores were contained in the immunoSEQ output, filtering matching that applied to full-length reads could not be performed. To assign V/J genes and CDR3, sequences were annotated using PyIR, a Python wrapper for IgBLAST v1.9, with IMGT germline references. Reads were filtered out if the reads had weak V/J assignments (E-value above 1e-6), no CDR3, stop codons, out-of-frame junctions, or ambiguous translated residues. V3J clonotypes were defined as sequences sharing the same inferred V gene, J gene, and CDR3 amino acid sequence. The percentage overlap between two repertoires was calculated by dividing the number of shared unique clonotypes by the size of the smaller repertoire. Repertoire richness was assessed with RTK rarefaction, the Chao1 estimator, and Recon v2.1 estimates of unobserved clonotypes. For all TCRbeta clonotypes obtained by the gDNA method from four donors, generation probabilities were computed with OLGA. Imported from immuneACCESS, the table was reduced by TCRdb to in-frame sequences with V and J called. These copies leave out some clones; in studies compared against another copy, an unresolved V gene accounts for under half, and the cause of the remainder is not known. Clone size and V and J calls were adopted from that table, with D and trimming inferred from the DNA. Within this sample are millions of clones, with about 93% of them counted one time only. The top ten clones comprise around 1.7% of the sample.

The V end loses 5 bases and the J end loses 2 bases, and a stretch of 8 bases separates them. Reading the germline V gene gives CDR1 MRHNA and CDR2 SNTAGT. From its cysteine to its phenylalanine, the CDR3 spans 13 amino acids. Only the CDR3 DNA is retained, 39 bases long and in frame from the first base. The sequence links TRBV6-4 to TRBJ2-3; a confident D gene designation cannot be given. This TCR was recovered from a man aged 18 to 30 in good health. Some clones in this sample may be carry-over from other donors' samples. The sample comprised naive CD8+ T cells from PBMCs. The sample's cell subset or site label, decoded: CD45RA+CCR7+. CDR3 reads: CASSIRFTDTQYF. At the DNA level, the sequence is TGTGCCAGCAGTATCCGTTTCACAGATACGCAGTATTTT.